This record covers a single T cell receptor (beta chain). The target antigen is unknown. A read error may explain this, as a much larger clone is one base away. Axillary draining lymph nodes of breast cancer patients supplied the node samples. This sample was included in a study of breast tumors, draining lymph nodes, adjacent tissues. One entry per CDR3 protein results from TCRdb running MiXCR on the multiplex PCR reads. The repertoire holds roughly 80,000 distinct CDR3 sequences, roughly a fifth seen once, with over 2% in the top ten. Study-level findings and limits: Data only fit, rather than demonstrated, lymph node origin of most tumor T cells. Tumor repertoires ranked between lymph nodes and nontumor tissue in diversity, with V and J gene preferences. Findings are consistent with lymph node origin and intratumoral expansion of most tumor T cells.

In germline, CDR1 is SGHRS, CDR2 YFSETQ. This CDR3 has 16 residues. The receptor's source is a female donor with breast cancer. Some clones in this sample may be carry-over from other donors' samples. The gene calls are TRBV5-1 and TRBJ2-7, with 12 bases fitting TRBD2. The sample was axillary lymph node tissue. CDR3 loop: CASSYETSGSYYEKYF. The CDR3 region has the DNA TGCGCCAGCAGCTACGAGACTAGCGGGAGCTACTACGAGAAGTACTTC.